Listed below are T cell receptor beta chains from one sample, sequenced in a study of blood T cell repertoires in COVID-19. Profiled with immunoSEQ multiplex PCR; TCRdb holds only in-frame clones, not every one. This sample has hundreds of thousands of clones, with around 91% found just once. The sequenced material came from PBMCs or T cells enriched from blood (not recorded which). The receptors here all came from a woman between 18 and 30 years old who had recovered from COVID-19. The CDR3 runs from the conserved cysteine through the conserved F or W. A D gene is named only where the DNA matches it firmly. Expanded clones get a size class; other rows say once, few or many, or leave the size out.

abundance | j_gene | v_gene | d_gene | CDR3aa | CDR3nt
- | TRBJ2-1 | TRBV10-2 | - | CASRGRGEQFF | TGCGCCAGCAGGGGTCGCGGAGAGCAGTTCTTC
- | TRBJ2-2 | TRBV5-1 | TRBD2 | CASSLAGVNTGELFF | TGCGCCAGCAGCCTAGCGGGAGTGAACACCGGGGAGCTGTTTTTT
- | TRBJ2-7 | TRBV2 | - | CASILKSEQYF | TGTGCCAGCATTCTCAAGAGTGAACAGTACTTC
- | TRBJ1-6 | TRBV5-4 | TRBD1 | CASSRGSGQGTPSPLHF | TGTGCCAGCAGCCGGGGATCGGGACAGGGGACACCCTCACCCCTCCACTTT
- | TRBJ1-2 | TRBV6-6 | - | CASSYSRGGGNGYTF | TGTGCCAGCAGTTACTCGCGGGGGGGCGGTAATGGCTACACCTTC
- | TRBJ1-1 | TRBV4-2 | - | CASSHVLVALNTEAFF | TGTGCCAGCAGCCATGTACTAGTCGCCCTGAACACTGAAGCTTTCTTT
- | TRBJ2-2 | TRBV10-2 | - | CASSEGGTYTGELFF | TGCGCCAGCAGTGAGGGGGGCACGTACACCGGGGAGCTGTTTTTT
once | TRBJ1-4 | TRBV5-6 | - | CASSFWGVGEKLFF | TGTGCCAGCAGCTTCTGGGGGGTTGGGGAAAAACTGTTTTTT
- | TRBJ2-3 | TRBV11-1 | - | CASSVRQITDTQYF | TGTGCCAGCAGCGTCCGACAGATCACAGATACGCAGTATTTT
- | TRBJ1-1 | TRBV15 | - | CATSRDIRERGTEAFF | TGTGCCACCAGCAGGGACATCAGGGAAAGGGGCACTGAAGCTTTCTTT
- | TRBJ1-5 | TRBV4-2 | - | CASSQDRRQPQHF | TGTGCCAGCAGCCAAGATCGGAGGCAGCCCCAGCATTTT
- | TRBJ1-2 | TRBV25-1 | - | CASSELEEGYYGYTF | TGTGCCAGCAGTGAATTAGAGGAGGGATACTATGGCTACACCTTC
- | TRBJ2-7 | TRBV27 | - | CASSLNRETYEQYF | TGTGCCAGCAGCCTCAACCGGGAGACCTACGAGCAGTACTTC
- | TRBJ2-7 | TRBV2 | TRBD1 | CASKQGVNEQYF | TGTGCCAGCAAACAGGGGGTTAACGAGCAGTACTTC
few | TRBJ1-1 | TRBV30 | - | CAWTRGRNTEAFF | TGTGCCTGGACTCGCGGCCGAAACACTGAAGCTTTCTTT
- | TRBJ1-5 | TRBV27 | TRBD1 | CASSLIQGSNQPQHF | TGTGCCAGCAGTTTAATACAGGGGAGCAATCAGCCCCAGCATTTT
- | TRBJ2-3 | TRBV5-4 | TRBD1 | CASSSGQGRSTDTQYF | TGTGCCAGCAGCTCCGGACAGGGTAGGAGCACAGATACGCAGTATTTT
once | TRBJ1-3 | TRBV25-1 | - | CASSPPGGNTIYF | TGTGCCAGCAGTCCCCCGGGTGGAAACACCATATATTTT
- | TRBJ2-7 | TRBV3-1/TRBV3-2 | - | CASSQVARGKYEQYF | TGTGCCAGCAGCCAAGTAGCTCGGGGAAAATACGAGCAGTACTTC
- | TRBJ1-1 | TRBV18 | - | CASSLRNREGAFF | TGTGCCAGCTCACTAAGGAACAGGGAGGGTGCTTTCTTT
few | TRBJ2-5 | TRBV4-1 | - | CASSGGAYGTQYF | TGCGCCAGCAGCGGGGGGGCCTATGGGACCCAGTACTTC
- | TRBJ1-1 | TRBV6-5 | - | CASSYSLNMAEAFF | TGTGCCAGCAGTTACTCCCTAAATATGGCTGAAGCTTTCTTT
- | TRBJ1-2 | TRBV29-1 | TRBD1 | CSVFTGQGGNGYTF | TGCAGCGTTTTTACTGGACAGGGCGGAAATGGCTACACCTTC
- | TRBJ2-4 | TRBV5-4 | - | CASSLEGLEAKNIQYF | TGTGCCAGCAGCTTGGAGGGGTTGGAGGCCAAAAACATTCAGTACTTC
- | TRBJ2-3 | TRBV5-1 | - | CASSLERGTPYTDTQYF | TGCGCCAGCAGCTTGGAAAGGGGGACGCCTTACACAGATACGCAGTATTTT
- | TRBJ2-2 | TRBV11-2 | TRBD1 | CASSPGTATNTGELFF | TGTGCCAGCAGCCCCGGGACAGCTACTAACACCGGGGAGCTGTTTTTT